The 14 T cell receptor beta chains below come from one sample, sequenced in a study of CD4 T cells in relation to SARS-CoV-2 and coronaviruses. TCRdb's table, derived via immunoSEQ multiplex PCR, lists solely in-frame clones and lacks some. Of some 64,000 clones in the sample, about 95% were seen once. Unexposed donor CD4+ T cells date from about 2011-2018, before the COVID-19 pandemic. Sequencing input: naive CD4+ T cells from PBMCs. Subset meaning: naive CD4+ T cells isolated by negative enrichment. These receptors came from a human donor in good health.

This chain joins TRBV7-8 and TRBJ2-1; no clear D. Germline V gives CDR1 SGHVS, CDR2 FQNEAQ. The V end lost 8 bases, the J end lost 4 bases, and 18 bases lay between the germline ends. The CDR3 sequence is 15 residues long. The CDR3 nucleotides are TGTGCCAGCGCCGAGCCCGTCAATCTTTACAATGAGCAGTTCTTC. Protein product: CASAEPVNLYNEQFF.

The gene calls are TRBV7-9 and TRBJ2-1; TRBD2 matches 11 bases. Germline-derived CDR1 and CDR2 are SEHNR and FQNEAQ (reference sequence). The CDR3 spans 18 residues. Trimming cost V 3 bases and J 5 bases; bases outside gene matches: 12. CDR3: CASSFPDLAGGRDNEQFF. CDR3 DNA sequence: TGTGCCAGCAGCTTCCCCGACTTAGCGGGAGGGCGGGACAATGAGCAGTTCTTC.

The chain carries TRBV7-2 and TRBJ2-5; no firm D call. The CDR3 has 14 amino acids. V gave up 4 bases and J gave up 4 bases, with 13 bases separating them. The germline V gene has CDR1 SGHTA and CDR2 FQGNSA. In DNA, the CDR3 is TGTGCCAGCAGCTCAGGCTTAGGCACAGAGACCCAGTACTTC. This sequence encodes CASSSGLGTETQYF.

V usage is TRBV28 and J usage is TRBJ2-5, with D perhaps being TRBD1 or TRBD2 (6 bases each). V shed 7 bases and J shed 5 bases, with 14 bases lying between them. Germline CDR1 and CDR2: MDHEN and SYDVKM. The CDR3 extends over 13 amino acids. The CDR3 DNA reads TGTGCCAGCATCGAGGGGGGAACGGAGACCCAGTACTTC. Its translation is CASIEGGTETQYF.

The CDR3 loop is CASSESGDTEQYF. DNA for the CDR3: TGCGCCAGCAGTGAGTCGGGAGACACCGAGCAGTACTTC. The V gene is TRBV10-2, the J gene TRBJ2-7, with TRBD2 as a possible D gene (5 bases). CDR1 WSHSY and CDR2 SAAADI come from the germline V gene. The CDR3 runs to 13 residues. Trimming stripped 0 bases from V and 6 bases from J, with 9 bases between.

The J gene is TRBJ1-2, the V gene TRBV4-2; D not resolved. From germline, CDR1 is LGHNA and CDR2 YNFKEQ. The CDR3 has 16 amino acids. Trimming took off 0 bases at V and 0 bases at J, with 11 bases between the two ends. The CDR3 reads CASSQESNRANYGYTF. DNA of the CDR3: TGTGCCAGCAGCCAAGAGTCGAACAGAGCTAACTATGGCTACACCTTC.

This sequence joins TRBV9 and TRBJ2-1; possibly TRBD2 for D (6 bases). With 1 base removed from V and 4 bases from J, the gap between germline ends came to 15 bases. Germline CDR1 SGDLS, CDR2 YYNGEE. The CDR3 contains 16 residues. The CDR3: CASSVSVGGVYNEQFF. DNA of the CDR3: TGTGCCAGCAGCGTATCAGTCGGGGGAGTGTACAATGAGCAGTTCTTC.

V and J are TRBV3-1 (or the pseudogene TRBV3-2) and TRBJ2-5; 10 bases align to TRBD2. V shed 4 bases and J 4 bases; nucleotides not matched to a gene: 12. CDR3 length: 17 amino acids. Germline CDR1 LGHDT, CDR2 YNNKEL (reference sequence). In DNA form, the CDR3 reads TGTGCCAGCAGCCCTCAACGGCTAGCGGGAGTAGGAGAGACCCAGTACTTC. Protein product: CASSPQRLAGVGETQYF.

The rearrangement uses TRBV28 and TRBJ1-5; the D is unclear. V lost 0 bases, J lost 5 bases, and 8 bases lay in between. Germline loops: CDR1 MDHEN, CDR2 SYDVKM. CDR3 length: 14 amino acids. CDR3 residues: CASSLWGNHQPQHF. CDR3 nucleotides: TGTGCCAGCAGTTTATGGGGAAATCATCAGCCCCAGCATTTT.

CDR3 in amino acids: CAISTGNTNEQFF. The DNA of the CDR3 is TGTGCCATCAGCACCGGAAACACCAATGAGCAGTTCTTC. The gene calls are TRBV10-3 and TRBJ2-1; no clear D gene. V lost 6 bases and J 6 bases, leaving 12 bases between the germline ends. Germline-derived CDR1 and CDR2 are ENHRY and SYGVKD. CDR3 length: 13 residues.

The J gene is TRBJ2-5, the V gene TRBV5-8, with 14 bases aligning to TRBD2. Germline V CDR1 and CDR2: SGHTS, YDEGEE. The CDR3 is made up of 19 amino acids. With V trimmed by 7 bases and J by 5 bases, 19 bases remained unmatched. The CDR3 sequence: CASRRGGGTSGSLGETQYF. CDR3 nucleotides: TGTGCCAGCCGCCGCGGAGGAGGGACTAGCGGGAGTTTGGGGGAGACCCAGTACTTC. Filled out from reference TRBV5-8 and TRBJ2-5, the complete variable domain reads EAGVTQSPTHLIKTRGQQATLRCSPISGHTSVYWYQQALGLGLQFLLWYDEGEERNRGNFPPRFSGRQFPNYSSELNVNALELEDSALYLCASRRGGGTSGSLGETQYFGPGTRLLVL.

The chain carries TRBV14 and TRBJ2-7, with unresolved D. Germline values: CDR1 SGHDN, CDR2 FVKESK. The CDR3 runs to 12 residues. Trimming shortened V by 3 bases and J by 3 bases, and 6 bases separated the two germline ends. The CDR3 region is CASSQLGYEQYF. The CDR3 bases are TGTGCCAGCAGCCAGTTGGGCTACGAGCAGTACTTC.

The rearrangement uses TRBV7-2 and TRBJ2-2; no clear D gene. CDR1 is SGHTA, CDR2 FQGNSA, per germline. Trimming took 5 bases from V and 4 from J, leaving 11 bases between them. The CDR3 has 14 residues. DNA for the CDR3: TGTGCCAGCAGCCGGCGGCCAGGCACCGGGGAGCTGTTTTTT. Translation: CASSRRPGTGELFF.

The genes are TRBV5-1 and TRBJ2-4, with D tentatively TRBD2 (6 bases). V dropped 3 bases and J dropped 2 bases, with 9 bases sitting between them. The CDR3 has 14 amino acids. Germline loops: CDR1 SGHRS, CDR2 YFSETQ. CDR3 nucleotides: TGCGCCAGCAGCTCGGGAGAAACCAAAAACATTCAGTACTTC. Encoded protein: CASSSGETKNIQYF.